One sample yielded the 7 T cell receptor beta chains listed below, sequenced in a study of somatic mutations in cytotoxic T cells in rheumatoid arthritis. Repertoires were generated with immunoSEQ multiplex PCR, while TCRdb's copy carries only in-frame clones and drops some. The top ten clones hold about 40% of a sample with about 2,400 clones, over 60% of them seen once. The sequenced sample was CD8+ T cells sorted from blood. The receptors originated from a man aged 65-85 years with rheumatoid arthritis.

The V and J genes are TRBV10-2 and TRBJ2-3; TRBD1 is a possible D gene (6 bases). The V end lost 6 bases, the J end lost 2 bases, and 12 bases lay between the germline ends. The length of the CDR3 is 14 residues. Germline CDR1 and CDR2: WSHSY and SAAADI. CDR3 bases: TGCGCCAGCAGGTCAGGGGAGAACACAGATACGCAGTATTTT. Its translation is CASRSGENTDTQYF.

The chain has TRBV29-1 and TRBJ2-1; 10 nucleotides match TRBD1. The V segment lost 2 bases and the J segment 4 bases; nucleotides outside the gene matches: 8. CDR1 is SQVTM and CDR2 is ANQGSEA in the germline V gene. The CDR3 is 16 residues long. The CDR3 protein is CSVEFGQGVLYNEQFF. As DNA, the CDR3 is TGCAGCGTTGAATTCGGACAGGGGGTTCTTTACAATGAGCAGTTCTTC.

The chain couples TRBV5-4 to TRBJ2-5, with TRBD2 matching 10 bases. The CDR3 runs 16 residues. The J segment lost 0 bases and the V segment lost 3 bases, leaving 5 bases of the junction unmatched. The germline V gene encodes CDR1 SGHNT and CDR2 YYREEE (reference sequence). DNA of the CDR3: TGTGCCAGCAGCTCTCAACTAGCGGGGTACCAAGAGACCCAGTACTTC. It encodes CASSSQLAGYQETQYF. The complete variable domain, with remaining parts taken from reference TRBV5-4 and TRBJ2-5, reads ETGVTQSPTHLIKTRGQQVTLRCSSQSGHNTVSWYQQALGQGPQFIFQYYREEENGRGNFPPRFSGLQFPNYSSELNVNALELDDSALYLCASSSQLAGYQETQYFGPGTRLLVL.

V is TRBV2 and J is TRBJ1-1; 8 positions agree with TRBD1. The germline gives CDR1 SNHLY, CDR2 FYNNEI. This CDR3 has 14 residues. V was clipped by 6 bases and J by 1 base; unmatched bases: 4. The CDR3 reads CASRTGAGNTEAFF. The CDR3 region has the DNA TGTGCCAGCAGGACAGGGGCGGGGAACACTGAAGCTTTCTTT.

The CDR3 here is CASRFSGYQETQYF. CDR3 nucleotide sequence: TGTGCCAGCAGGTTTTCGGGGTACCAAGAGACCCAGTACTTC. J is TRBJ2-5 and V is TRBV27, with D maybe TRBD2 (5 bases). Trimming cost V 6 bases and J 0 bases, with 11 bases left between them. Per germline, CDR1 MNHEY and CDR2 SMNVEV (reference sequence). The CDR3 totals 14 residues.

The chain employs TRBV28 and TRBJ1-4, with a weak D call TRBD1 (6 bases). The germline V gene has CDR1 MDHEN and CDR2 SYDVKM. Trimming cost V 6 bases and J 4 bases, with 21 bases left between them. There are 17 residues in the CDR3. The CDR3, as DNA: TGTGCCAGCAGGGCCGTGGACAGACGATTTTTTAATGAAAAACTGTTTTTT. Its protein is CASRAVDRRFFNEKLFF. The variable domain in full, with the rest retrieved from reference TRBV28 and TRBJ1-4, is DVKVTQSSRYLVKRTGEKVFLECVQDMDHENMFWYRQDPGLGLRLIYFSYDVKMKEKGDIPEGYSVSREKKERFSLILESASTNQTSMYLCASRAVDRRFFNEKLFFGSGTQLSVL.

V and J are TRBV28 and TRBJ2-7, with 7 bases fitting TRBD2. The CDR3 is made up of 14 amino acids. V was pared by 7 bases and J by 4 bases, with 10 bases of the junction left unmatched. Germline lookup yields CDR1 MDHEN and CDR2 SYDVKM. The CDR3 region has the DNA TGTGCCAGCACCTGGACGGGAGGACATTACGAGCAGTACTTC. Protein sequence: CASTWTGGHYEQYF.